Listed below are T cell receptor beta chains from one sample, sequenced in a study of T-cell reconstitution after alpha-beta-depleted transplantation in children. TCRdb recomputed calls from the PCR reads with MiXCR, one row per CDR3 protein. The data contain 540,000 or so distinct CDR3 sequences, 23% of them seen just once; the ten biggest clones take up less than 15%. This specimen was PBMCs, mostly from graft donor cells, taken 360 days after TCRalphabeta/CD19-depleted stem cell transplant. The receptors come from a boy under two years old who had a stem cell transplant for acute myeloid leukemia, so the T cells may come from the graft donor. The CDR3 runs from the conserved cysteine through the conserved F or W. The D gene is left open where the match is weak. Size values are once, few and many counts, or a class for expanded clones, and some rows have none.

D gene,clone size,J gene,V gene,CDR3 protein,CDR3 DNA
-,-,TRBJ2-2,TRBV20-1,CSARATPTKLVPPGELFF,TGCAGTGCTAGAGCAACCCCTACCAAACTAGTCCCCCCCGGGGAGCTGTTTTTT
-,-,TRBJ1-5,TRBV12-3/TRBV12-4,CASNPDGLNQPQHF,TGTGCCAGCAACCCGGACGGACTCAATCAGCCCCAGCATTTT
TRBD2,-,TRBJ2-5,TRBV6-5,CASSYYPTSGGPGETQYF,TGTGCCAGCAGCTATTACCCGACTAGCGGGGGGCCAGGGGAGACCCAGTACTTC
TRBD2,-,TRBJ2-3,TRBV4-3,CASSQVGRYSGDTQYF,TGCGCCAGCAGCCAAGTAGGTCGATATAGCGGGGATACGCAGTATTTT
-,few,TRBJ2-1,TRBV5-5,CASSTKTGSSYNEQFF,TGTGCCAGCAGTACGAAAACAGGGAGCTCCTACAATGAGCAGTTCTTC
-,-,TRBJ1-4,TRBV12-3/TRBV12-4,CASSLGSMKKLFF,TGTGCCAGCAGTTTAGGTTCCATGAAAAAACTGTTTTTT
TRBD2,many,TRBJ2-1,TRBV4-3,CASSRQIPSGGIYEQFF,TGCGCCAGCAGCCGCCAAATTCCTAGCGGGGGGATCTATGAGCAGTTCTTC
-,-,TRBJ1-1,TRBV29-1,CSAGQGTEAFF,TGCAGCGCCGGGCAGGGCACTGAAGCTTTCTTT
-,many,TRBJ2-2,TRBV10-1,CASSEFGRPGELFF,TGCGCCAGCAGTGAATTTGGAAGGCCCGGGGAGCTGTTTTTT
-,-,TRBJ2-3,TRBV7-6,CASSPDLSDTQYF,TGTGCCAGCAGCCCCGACCTTTCAGATACGCAGTATTTT
-,-,TRBJ2-3,TRBV29-1,CSVEGQVQDTQYF,TGCAGCGTTGAAGGGCAGGTTCAAGATACGCAGTATTTT
-,many,TRBJ2-1,TRBV12-3/TRBV12-4,CASSFHPDNEQFF,TGTGCCAGCAGTTTCCACCCAGACAATGAGCAGTTCTTC
-,-,TRBJ1-4,TRBV5-1,CASSHETASNEKLFF,TGCGCCAGCAGCCACGAGACAGCTTCGAATGAAAAACTGTTTTTT
-,many,TRBJ2-2,TRBV5-1,CASSVTTYTGELFF,TGCGCCAGCAGCGTGACAACTTACACCGGGGAGCTGTTTTTT
TRBD2,-,TRBJ2-5,TRBV5-1,CASSFGLAGTILETQYF,TGCGCCAGCAGCTTTGGTCTAGCGGGGACGATATTAGAGACCCAGTACTTC
-,-,TRBJ1-6,TRBV14,CASSQVQSGSPLHF,TGTGCCAGCAGCCAAGTACAAAGTGGTTCACCCCTCCACTTT
TRBD1,-,TRBJ1-1,TRBV3-1,CASSRRGQVPEAFF,TGTGCCAGCAGCCGACGGGGACAGGTTCCAGAAGCTTTCTTT
TRBD2,many,TRBJ2-7,TRBV12-3/TRBV12-4,CASSLSSGGPSYEQYF,TGTGCCAGCAGTTTATCGAGCGGGGGCCCCTCCTACGAGCAGTACTTC
-,many,TRBJ1-2,TRBV15,CATSRGTDHYGYTF,TGTGCCACCAGCAGAGGGACCGACCACTATGGCTACACCTTC
-,few,TRBJ2-5,TRBV29-1,CSVAGTEGNQETQYF,TGCAGCGTTGCAGGTACAGAGGGTAACCAAGAGACCCAGTACTTC
TRBD2,-,TRBJ2-5,TRBV11-1,CASSPLWGGLPQETQYF,TGTGCCAGCAGCCCCCTATGGGGGGGTCTACCCCAAGAGACCCAGTACTTC
-,-,TRBJ2-1,TRBV6-1,CASSTPGRGNNEQFF,TGTGCCAGCAGTACGCCGGGACGGGGGAACAATGAGCAGTTCTTC
-,few,TRBJ2-7,TRBV15,CATSRDPGGHLTYEQYF,TGTGCCACCAGCAGAGACCCCGGGGGACACCTAACCTACGAGCAGTACTTC
-,-,TRBJ1-2,TRBV20-1,CSARGSLF,TGCAGTGCTAGAGGGAGTCTCTTC
-,few,TRBJ1-4,TRBV27,CASSKPGGSNEKLFF,TGTGCCAGCAGTAAGCCCGGGGGTTCTAATGAAAAACTGTTTTTT
-,-,TRBJ2-7,TRBV7-3,CASSLAEPTPYEQYF,TGTGCCAGCAGCTTAGCCGAACCCACCCCCTACGAGCAGTACTTC
-,many,TRBJ2-3,TRBV20-1,CSVTLPGTDTQYF,TGCAGTGTGACCCTACCTGGGACAGATACGCAGTATTTT
TRBD1,-,TRBJ1-4,TRBV28,CAGSLWDSGSIREKLFF,TGTGCCGGCAGTTTATGGGACAGCGGATCGATACGAGAAAAACTGTTTTTT
TRBD1,-,TRBJ1-6,TRBV6-5,CASSYSTGQGGSPLHF,TGTGCCAGCAGTTACTCCACCGGACAGGGCGGCTCACCCCTCCACTTT
TRBD1,-,TRBJ2-4,TRBV20-1,CSSLGTGVNIQYF,TGCAGTTCCTTGGGGACAGGGGTAAACATTCAGTACTTC
-,-,TRBJ2-5,TRBV6-1,CASIAMGAGQTQYF,TGTGCCAGCATAGCTATGGGGGCCGGGCAGACCCAGTACTTC
-,-,TRBJ2-2,TRBV5-1,CASSLWGNQNTGELFF,TGCGCCAGCAGCTTGTGGGGGAACCAGAACACCGGGGAGCTGTTTTTT
-,-,TRBJ2-5,TRBV20-1,CSARDPATQYF,TGCAGTGCTAGAGATCCCGCGACCCAGTACTTC
-,few,TRBJ2-1,TRBV7-2,CASSYNFRVTEQFF,TGTGCCAGCAGCTATAATTTCAGGGTAACTGAGCAGTTCTTC
-,-,TRBJ2-7,TRBV4-3,CASSQVLEGYEQYF,TGCGCCAGCAGCCAAGTTCTGGAGGGTTACGAGCAGTACTTC
-,-,TRBJ2-7,TRBV5-1,CASSLNPAYEQYF,TGCGCCAGCAGCTTGAATCCCGCCTACGAGCAGTACTTC
TRBD1,few,TRBJ2-7,TRBV12-3/TRBV12-4,CASSKAGTGGEQYF,TGTGCCAGCAGTAAAGCCGGGACAGGGGGCGAGCAGTACTTC
-,-,TRBJ2-7,TRBV7-9,CASSFQALYEQYF,TGTGCCAGCAGCTTCCAAGCCCTATACGAGCAGTACTTC
-,many,TRBJ1-2,TRBV5-1,CASSLEQGHGYTF,TGCGCCAGCAGCTTGGAACAGGGACATGGCTACACCTTC
TRBD2,-,TRBJ2-1,TRBV30,CAWSLKGRGGDEQFF,TGTGCCTGGAGCCTGAAAGGGCGGGGGGGAGATGAGCAGTTCTTC
-,-,TRBJ2-1,TRBV10-3,CAALRAGLQFF,TGTGCCGCCTTACGAGCCGGACTCCAGTTCTTC
-,many,TRBJ2-1,TRBV5-5,CASSLVGGPYNEQFF,TGTGCCAGCAGCTTGGTCGGGGGTCCATACAATGAGCAGTTCTTC
-,-,TRBJ2-7,TRBV20-1,CSVTGTLGDEQYF,TGCAGTGTAACCGGGACTCTGGGAGACGAGCAGTACTTC
-,-,TRBJ1-1,TRBV14,CASSQVSPFNTEAFF,TGTGCCAGCAGCCAAGTCAGTCCTTTCAACACTGAAGCTTTCTTT
TRBD1,-,TRBJ2-2,TRBV27,CASSIGQGTGELFF,TGTGCCAGCAGTATCGGACAGGGCACCGGGGAGCTGTTTTTT
-,-,TRBJ1-5,TRBV20-1,CSAREIYSNQPQHF,TGCAGTGCTAGAGAAATCTATAGCAATCAGCCCCAGCATTTT
-,many,TRBJ2-1,TRBV7-9,CASSYSQINEQFF,TGTGCCAGCAGCTACAGTCAGATCAATGAGCAGTTCTTC
TRBD2,-,TRBJ2-7,TRBV5-1,CASSPSGGAYEQYF,TGCGCCAGCAGCCCGAGCGGGGGGGCGTACGAGCAGTACTTC
TRBD1,many,TRBJ2-1,TRBV10-3,CATTPGQKGGFYNEQFF,TGTGCCACCACCCCGGGACAGAAAGGGGGTTTTTACAATGAGCAGTTCTTC
-,many,TRBJ1-2,TRBV4-3,CASSQEDGYGYTF,TGCGCCAGCAGCCAAGAGGACGGCTATGGCTACACCTTC
TRBD1,-,TRBJ2-5,TRBV5-6,CASSGDRGEETQYF,TGTGCCAGCAGCGGTGACAGGGGGGAAGAGACCCAGTACTTC